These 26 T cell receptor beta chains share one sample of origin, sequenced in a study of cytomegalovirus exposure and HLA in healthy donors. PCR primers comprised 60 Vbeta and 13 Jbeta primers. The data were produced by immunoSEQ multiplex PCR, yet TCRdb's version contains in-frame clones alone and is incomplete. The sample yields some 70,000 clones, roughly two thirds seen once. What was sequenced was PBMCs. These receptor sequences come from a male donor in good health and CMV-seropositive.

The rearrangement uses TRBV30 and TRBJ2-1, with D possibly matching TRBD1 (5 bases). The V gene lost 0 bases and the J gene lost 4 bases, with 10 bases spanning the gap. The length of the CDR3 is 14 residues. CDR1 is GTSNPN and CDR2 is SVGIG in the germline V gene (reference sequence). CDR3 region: CAWSVRAGYNEQFF. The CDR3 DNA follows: TGTGCCTGGAGTGTACGCGCAGGGTACAATGAGCAGTTCTTC. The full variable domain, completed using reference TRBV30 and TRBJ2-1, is SQTIHQWPATLVQPVGSPLSLECTVEGTSNPNLYWYRQAAGRGLQLLFYSVGIGQISSEVPQNLSASRPQDRQFILSSKKLLLSDSGFYLCAWSVRAGYNEQFFGPGTRLTVL.

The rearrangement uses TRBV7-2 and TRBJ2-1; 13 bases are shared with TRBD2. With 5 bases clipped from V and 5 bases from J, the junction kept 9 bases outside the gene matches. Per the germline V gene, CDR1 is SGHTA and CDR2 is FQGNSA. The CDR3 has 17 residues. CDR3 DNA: TGTGCCAGCAGCCCGATACTAGCGGGGGGGCCCGACAATGAGCAGTTCTTC. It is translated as CASSPILAGGPDNEQFF.

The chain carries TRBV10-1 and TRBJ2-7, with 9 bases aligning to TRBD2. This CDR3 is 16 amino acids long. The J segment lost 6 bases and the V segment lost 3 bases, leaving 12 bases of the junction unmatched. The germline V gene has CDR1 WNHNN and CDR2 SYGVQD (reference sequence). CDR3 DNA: TGCGCCAGCAGTGAAAGGTTGGGGCGGGAGGGAGGCGAGCAGTACTTC. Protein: CASSERLGREGGEQYF.

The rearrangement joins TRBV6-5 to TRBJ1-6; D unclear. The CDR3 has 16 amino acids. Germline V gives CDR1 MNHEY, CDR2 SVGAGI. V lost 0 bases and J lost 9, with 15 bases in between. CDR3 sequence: CASSYSGRAVGSPLHF. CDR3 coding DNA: TGTGCCAGCAGTTACTCCGGGCGGGCAGTGGGTTCACCCCTCCACTTT.

The CDR3 sequence: CASSQSGEQYF. CDR3 nucleotides: TGTGCCAGCAGCCAATCGGGGGAGCAGTACTTC. The chain joins TRBV5-4 to TRBJ2-7, with a weak D call TRBD2 (5 bases). Germline loops: CDR1 SGHNT, CDR2 YYREEE (reference sequence). The CDR3 has 11 residues. Trimming left V 4 bases short and J 7 bases short, with 9 bases between.

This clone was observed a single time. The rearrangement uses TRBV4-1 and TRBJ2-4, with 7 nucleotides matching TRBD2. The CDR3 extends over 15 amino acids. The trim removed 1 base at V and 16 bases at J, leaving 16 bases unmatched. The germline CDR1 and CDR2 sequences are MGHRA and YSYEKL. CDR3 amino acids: CASSQVGLAERSKYF. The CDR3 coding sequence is TGCGCCAGCAGCCAAGTTGGCCTAGCGGAAAGAAGCAAATACTTC.

CDR3 amino acids: CASSQEGRAKHEQYF. The CDR3 nucleotides are TGCGCCAGCAGCCAAGAGGGGAGGGCTAAGCACGAGCAGTACTTC. J is TRBJ2-7 and V is TRBV4-3; 7 bases are a match to TRBD2. The CDR3 is 15 amino acids. CDR1 LGHNA and CDR2 YSLEER come from the germline V gene. Losses at the gene ends were 0 bases for V and 5 bases for J; bases not matched to a gene: 7.

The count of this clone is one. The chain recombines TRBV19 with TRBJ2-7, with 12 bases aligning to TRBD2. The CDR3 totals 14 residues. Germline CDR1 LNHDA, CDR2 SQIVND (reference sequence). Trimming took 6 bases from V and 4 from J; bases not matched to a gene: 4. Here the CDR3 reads CASSRLAGAYEQYF. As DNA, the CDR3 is TGTGCCAGTAGCCGACTAGCGGGAGCGTACGAGCAGTACTTC.

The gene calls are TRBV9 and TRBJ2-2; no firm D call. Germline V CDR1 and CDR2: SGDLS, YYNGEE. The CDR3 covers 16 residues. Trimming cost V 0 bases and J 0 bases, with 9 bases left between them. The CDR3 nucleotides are TGTGCCAGCAGCGTAGTCTGGCAGGCGAACACCGGGGAGCTGTTTTTT. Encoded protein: CASSVVWQANTGELFF.

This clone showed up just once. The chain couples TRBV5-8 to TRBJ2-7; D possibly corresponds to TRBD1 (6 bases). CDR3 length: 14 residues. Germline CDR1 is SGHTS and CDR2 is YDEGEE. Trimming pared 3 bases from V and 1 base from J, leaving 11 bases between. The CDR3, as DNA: TGTGCCAGCAGCTCCGCGGACAGTTCCTACGAGCAGTACTTC. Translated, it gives CASSSADSSYEQYF.

The CDR3 region has the DNA TGCGCCAGCAGCCTCGACAGGGGGAATCAGCCCCAGCATTTT. It is translated as CASSLDRGNQPQHF. This chain joins TRBV5-1 and TRBJ1-5, with 9 bases lining up with TRBD1. Germline V gene lookup returns CDR1 SGHRS and CDR2 YFSETQ. J lost 4 bases, V lost 4 bases, and 3 bases had no gene match. The CDR3 consists of 14 residues.

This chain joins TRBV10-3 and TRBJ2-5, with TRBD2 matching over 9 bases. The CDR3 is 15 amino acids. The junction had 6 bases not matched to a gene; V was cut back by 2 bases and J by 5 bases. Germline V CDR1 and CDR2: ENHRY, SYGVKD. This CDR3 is CAISEEGLAGETQYF. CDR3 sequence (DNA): TGTGCCATCAGTGAGGAGGGACTAGCTGGGGAGACCCAGTACTTC.

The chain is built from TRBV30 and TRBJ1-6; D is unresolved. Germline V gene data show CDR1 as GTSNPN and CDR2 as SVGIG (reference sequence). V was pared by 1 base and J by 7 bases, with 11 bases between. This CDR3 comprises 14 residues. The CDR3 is CAWSEEQRNSPLHF. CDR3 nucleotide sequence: TGTGCCTGGAGTGAGGAACAGAGAAATTCACCCCTCCACTTT.

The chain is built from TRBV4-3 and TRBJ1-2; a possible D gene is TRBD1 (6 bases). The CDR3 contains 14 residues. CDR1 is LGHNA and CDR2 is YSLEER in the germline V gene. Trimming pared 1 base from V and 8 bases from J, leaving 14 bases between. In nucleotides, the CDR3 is TGCGCCAGCAGCCAAGTCACAGGGATAGGCGGCTACACCTTC. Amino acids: CASSQVTGIGGYTF.

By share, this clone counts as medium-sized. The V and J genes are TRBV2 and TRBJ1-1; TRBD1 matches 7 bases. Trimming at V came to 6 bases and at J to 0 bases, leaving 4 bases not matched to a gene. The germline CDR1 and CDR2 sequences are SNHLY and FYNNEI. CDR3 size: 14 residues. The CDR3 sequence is CASRGDSMNTEAFF. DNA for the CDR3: TGTGCCAGCAGGGGGGACAGTATGAACACTGAAGCTTTCTTT.

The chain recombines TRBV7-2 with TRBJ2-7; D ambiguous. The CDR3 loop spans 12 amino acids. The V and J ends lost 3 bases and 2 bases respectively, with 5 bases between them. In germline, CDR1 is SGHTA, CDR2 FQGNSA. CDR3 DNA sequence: TGTGCCAGCAGCTTCGACACCTACGAGCAGTACTTC. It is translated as CASSFDTYEQYF.

The CDR3 sequence: CASTPDRMGEQYF. CDR3 nucleotide sequence: TGTGCCAGCACCCCGGACAGAATGGGGGAGCAGTACTTC. The rearrangement uses TRBV28 and TRBJ2-7, with a possible D match to TRBD1 (6 bases). The length of the CDR3 is 13 residues. In germline, CDR1 is MDHEN, CDR2 SYDVKM. The V end lost 7 bases, the J end lost 7 bases, and 17 bases lay between the germline ends.

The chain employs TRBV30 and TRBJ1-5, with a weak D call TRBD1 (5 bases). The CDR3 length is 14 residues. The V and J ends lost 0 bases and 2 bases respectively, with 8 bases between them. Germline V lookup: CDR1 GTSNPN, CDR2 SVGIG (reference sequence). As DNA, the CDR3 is TGTGCCTGGAGTGTTGGGGCCCGCAATCAGCCCCAGCATTTT. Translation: CAWSVGARNQPQHF.

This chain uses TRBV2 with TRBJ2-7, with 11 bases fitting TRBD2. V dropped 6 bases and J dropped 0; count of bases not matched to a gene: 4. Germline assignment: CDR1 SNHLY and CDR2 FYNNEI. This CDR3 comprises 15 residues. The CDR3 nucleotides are TGTGCCAGCAGGAGACTAGCGGGGAGCTCCTACGAGCAGTACTTC. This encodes CASRRLAGSSYEQYF.

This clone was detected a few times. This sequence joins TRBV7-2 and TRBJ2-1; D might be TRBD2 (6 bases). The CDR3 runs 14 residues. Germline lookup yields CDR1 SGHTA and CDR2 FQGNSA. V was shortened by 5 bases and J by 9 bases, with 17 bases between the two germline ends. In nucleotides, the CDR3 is TGTGCCAGCAGCCCAGGAGGGCTCCCGGGTGAGCAGTTCTTC. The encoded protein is CASSPGGLPGEQFF.

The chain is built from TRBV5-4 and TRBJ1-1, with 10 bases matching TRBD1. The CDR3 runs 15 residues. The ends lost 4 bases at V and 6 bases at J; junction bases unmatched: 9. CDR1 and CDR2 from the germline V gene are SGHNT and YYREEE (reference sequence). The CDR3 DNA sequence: TGTGCCAGCAGCCCTGACAGGGGGCTGAGCGCTGAAGCTTTCTTT. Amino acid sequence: CASSPDRGLSAEAFF.

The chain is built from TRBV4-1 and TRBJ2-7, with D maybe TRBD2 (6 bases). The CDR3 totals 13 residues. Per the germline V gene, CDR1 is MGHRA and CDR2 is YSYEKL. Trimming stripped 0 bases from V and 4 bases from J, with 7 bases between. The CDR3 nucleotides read TGCGCCAGCAGCCAAGATCGGGGGTACGAGCAGTACTTC. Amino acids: CASSQDRGYEQYF.

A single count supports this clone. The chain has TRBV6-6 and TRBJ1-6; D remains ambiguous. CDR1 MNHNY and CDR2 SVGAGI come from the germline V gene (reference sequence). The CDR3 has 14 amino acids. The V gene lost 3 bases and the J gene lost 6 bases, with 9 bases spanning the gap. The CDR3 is CASSYLVANSPLHF. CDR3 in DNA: TGTGCCAGCAGTTATTTGGTAGCTAATTCACCCCTCCACTTT.

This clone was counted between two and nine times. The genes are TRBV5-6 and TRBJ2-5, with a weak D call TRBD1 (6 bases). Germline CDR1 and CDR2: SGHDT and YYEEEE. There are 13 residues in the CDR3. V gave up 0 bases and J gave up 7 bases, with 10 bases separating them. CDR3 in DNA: TGTGCCAGCAGCTTGGCAGGGGTCGGGACCCAGTACTTC. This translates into CASSLAGVGTQYF.

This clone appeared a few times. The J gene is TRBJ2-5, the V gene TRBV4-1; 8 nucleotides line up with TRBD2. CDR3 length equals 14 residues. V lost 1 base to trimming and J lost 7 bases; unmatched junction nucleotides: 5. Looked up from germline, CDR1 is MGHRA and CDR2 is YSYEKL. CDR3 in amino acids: CASSQGLAPWTQYF. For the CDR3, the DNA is TGCGCCAGCAGCCAAGGACTAGCGCCCTGGACCCAGTACTTC.

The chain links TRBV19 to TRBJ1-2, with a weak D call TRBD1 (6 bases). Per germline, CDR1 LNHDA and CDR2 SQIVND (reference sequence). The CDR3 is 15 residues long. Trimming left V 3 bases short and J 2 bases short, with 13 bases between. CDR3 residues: CASSIAGTSNYGYTF. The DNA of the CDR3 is TGTGCCAGTAGTATCGCCGGGACATCGAACTATGGCTACACCTTC.